The next 5 T cell receptor beta chains were all read from a single sample in a study of cytomegalovirus exposure and HLA in healthy donors. Use of 60 Vbeta and 13 Jbeta primers characterized the PCR. Sequencing used immunoSEQ multiplex PCR; TCRdb keeps in-frame clones, though not all of them. The data show around 150,000 clones, about four fifths seen once. Sequenced material: PBMCs. The receptors derive from a man between 35 and 55 years old in good health and CMV-seropositive.

The J gene is TRBJ2-7, the V gene TRBV4-1; unclear D gene. Trimming took 0 bases from V and 6 from J, leaving 9 bases between them. Germline CDR1 reads MGHRA; CDR2 reads YSYEKL. This CDR3 spans 13 amino acids. The CDR3 bases are TGCGCCAGCAGCCAAGATCCCCTACGCGAGCAGTACTTC. Amino acid sequence: CASSQDPLREQYF.

The rearrangement joins TRBV30 to TRBJ2-2, with D possibly TRBD2 on 6 matching bases. The CDR3 totals 14 residues. CDR1 and CDR2 from the germline V gene are GTSNPN and SVGIG (reference sequence). V gave up 2 bases and J gave up 4 bases, with 11 bases separating them. The CDR3 sequence is CAWSLGGGTGELFF. The CDR3 bases are TGTGCCTGGAGTCTGGGGGGAGGCACCGGGGAGCTGTTTTTT.

The V gene is TRBV7-9, the J gene TRBJ1-5; no clear D. CDR1 is SEHNR and CDR2 is FQNEAQ in the germline V gene (reference sequence). V lost 5 bases, J lost 0 bases, and 11 bases lay in between. The CDR3 is made up of 15 amino acids. Written as DNA, the CDR3 is TGTGCCAGCAGCCCAGATGAGGGTAGCAATCAGCCCCAGCATTTT. It specifies CASSPDEGSNQPQHF. The whole variable domain, filled in from reference TRBV7-9 and TRBJ1-5, reads DTGVSQNPRHKITKRGQNVTFRCDPISEHNRLYWYRQTLGQGPEFLTYFQNEAQLEKSRLLSDRFSAERPKGSFSTLEIQRTEQGDSAMYLCASSPDEGSNQPQHFGDGTRLSIL.

The V gene is TRBV5-1, the J gene TRBJ1-4, with TRBD1 as a possible D gene (6 bases). Trimming cost V 3 bases and J 7 bases, with 13 bases left between them. The CDR3 covers 14 residues. In germline, CDR1 is SGHRS, CDR2 YFSETQ. CDR3 protein: CASSSQGTGEKLFF. CDR3 nucleotides: TGCGCCAGCAGCTCACAGGGAACCGGTGAAAAACTGTTTTTT.

The V and J genes are TRBV9 and TRBJ2-2; perhaps TRBD1 as D (6 bases). The CDR3 has 16 amino acids. Germline assignment: CDR1 SGDLS and CDR2 YYNGEE. Trimming took off 3 bases at V and 1 base at J, with 13 bases between the two ends. The CDR3 nucleotides read TGTGCCAGCAGCGCGACCCGGACAGAGAACACCGGGGAGCTGTTTTTT. Translation: CASSATRTENTGELFF. The full variable domain, rest sourced from reference TRBV9 and TRBJ2-2, is DSGVTQTPKHLITATGQRVTLRCSPRSGDLSVYWYQQSLDQGLQFLIQYYNGEERAKGNILERFSAQQFPDLHSELNLSSLELGDSALYFCASSATRTENTGELFFGEGSRLTVL.